Below, 16 T cell receptor beta chains from the same sample are listed, as sequenced in a study of regulatory T cells in long-lasting Graves disease. Time point of the sample: persistent/refractory GD, antithyroid drugs over 5 years with positive TRAb. Extracted PBMC RNA gave rise to the TCR library. To make TCR beta libraries, researchers used iRepertoire HTBI primers and Arm-PCR of CDR3 regions. MiXCR was run by TCRdb on the multiplex PCR reads, yielding one entry per CDR3 protein. The sample carries 400,000 or so distinct CDR3 sequences, 20% recorded once. Sample: peripheral blood mononuclear cells (PBMCs), taken when the disease was refractory, from a patient treated with antithyroid drugs. Receptors were obtained from a female donor with Graves disease.

Only a few counts were recorded for this clonotype. The chain links TRBV7-2 to TRBJ2-2; the match to TRBD2 covers 7 bases. The trim removed 2 bases at V and 4 bases at J, leaving 7 bases unmatched. This CDR3 has 16 residues. Germline CDR1 SGHTA, CDR2 FQGNSA. The CDR3 sequence is CASSLFPGGSTGELFF. The CDR3 DNA is TGTGCCAGCAGCTTATTTCCGGGCGGGAGCACCGGGGAGCTGTTTTTT.

The chain is built from TRBV6-2 or TRBV6-3 and TRBJ2-2; D could derive from TRBD1 or TRBD2 (5 bases each). Deletions cut 11 bases from V and 5 bases from J, with 18 bases between. The CDR3 sequence is 14 residues long. CDR1 is MNHEY and CDR2 is SVGEGT in the germline V gene. CDR3 in amino acids: CAVDRDRTTGELFF. The CDR3 coding sequence is TGTGCCGTCGACCGGGACCGCACAACCGGGGAGCTGTTTTTT.

This clonotype was seen ten or more times. The chain is built from TRBV29-1 and TRBJ2-5, with TRBD1 identical over 7 bases. The CDR3 totals 14 residues. CDR1 and CDR2 from the germline V gene are SQVTM and ANQGSEA. Trimming removed 7 bases from V and 4 bases from J; junction bases left unmatched: 12. The CDR3 DNA is TGCAGCGCCTACCAGACAGGGATGGCAGAGACCCAGTACTTC. It yields the protein CSAYQTGMAETQYF.

This rearrangement joins TRBV5-1 to TRBJ2-7, with 8 bases lining up with TRBD1. The CDR3 length is 15 residues. The junction had 5 bases not matched to a gene; V was cut back by 2 bases and J by 1 base. CDR1 SGHRS and CDR2 YFSETQ come from the germline V gene. The CDR3 nucleotides are TGCGCCAGCAGCTTTGAAGGACAGGGTTCCTACGAGCAGTACTTC. This sequence encodes CASSFEGQGSYEQYF.

Regarding this clonotype: A far more abundant clone sits one base away, making this likely a read error. The V call is TRBV2, the J call TRBJ2-7; 8 nucleotides match TRBD2. The CDR3 spans 16 residues. Per germline, CDR1 SNHLY and CDR2 FYNNEI. After removal of 8 bases from V and 1 base from J, the junction contained 13 bases not matched to a gene. CDR3 in DNA: TGTGCCAGCGGCCGTTTCGAGACTAGCGCTTCCTACGAGCAGTACTTC. Residues: CASGRFETSASYEQYF.

The J gene is TRBJ2-7, the V gene TRBV10-3; D is undetermined. CDR3 length: 14 amino acids. Germline CDR1 ENHRY, CDR2 SYGVKD. Trimming took off 3 bases at V and 0 bases at J, with 9 bases between the two ends. CDR3 coding DNA: TGTGCCATCAGTGATCGAAGGCCCTCCTACGAGCAGTACTTC. Translating gives CAISDRRPSYEQYF.

This clonotype was detected many times. The rearrangement links TRBV12-3 or TRBV12-4 to TRBJ2-7; possibly TRBD1 for D (6 bases). The ends were cut back, 4 bases at V and 4 bases at J, with 11 bases in the middle. The length of the CDR3 is 13 residues. CDR3 protein: CASSWGHLYEQYF. CDR3 nucleotide sequence: TGTGCCAGCAGTTGGGGACACCTATACGAGCAGTACTTC.

This clonotype was counted once. The V and J genes are TRBV6-6 and TRBJ2-1; D remains ambiguous. Germline assignment: CDR1 MNHNY and CDR2 SVGAGI (reference sequence). The ends were cut back, 0 bases at V and 1 base at J, with 13 bases in the middle. This CDR3 is built from 17 residues. The CDR3 is CASSYSVRLDSYNEQFF. The CDR3 bases are TGTGCCAGCAGTTACTCGGTTCGGCTAGATTCCTACAATGAGCAGTTCTTC.

This clonotype was counted many times. The chain combines TRBV7-2 with TRBJ2-7, with TRBD2 matching over 8 bases. Germline assignment: CDR1 SGHTA and CDR2 FQGNSA. With 2 bases clipped from V and 3 bases from J, the junction kept 9 bases outside the gene matches. This CDR3 is 16 amino acids long. DNA of the CDR3: TGTGCCAGCAGCTTATCTGGAAGTCTAGCGGGCTACGAGCAGTACTTC. It translates to CASSLSGSLAGYEQYF.

The V call is TRBV6-2 or TRBV6-3, the J call TRBJ2-1; 11 nucleotides line up with TRBD1. The CDR3 runs to 15 residues. Germline trimming cut 5 bases from V and 4 bases from J; bases unmatched to any gene: 4. The germline V gene encodes CDR1 MNHEY and CDR2 SVGEGT. CDR3 amino acids: CASSGQGAEYNEQFF. DNA for the CDR3: TGTGCCAGCAGTGGACAGGGGGCTGAATACAATGAGCAGTTCTTC.

This clonotype was counted many times. This chain joins TRBV5-1 and TRBJ1-4; TRBD1 aligns across 8 bases. Germline assignment: CDR1 SGHRS and CDR2 YFSETQ. Germline trimming cut 0 bases from V and 8 bases from J; bases unmatched to any gene: 6. This CDR3 region has 15 residues. CDR3 nucleotide sequence: TGCGCCAGCAGCTTGGTTGGACAGGGTGGAGAAAAACTGTTTTTT. Its translation: CASSLVGQGGEKLFF.

The chain is built from TRBV18 and TRBJ2-7, with D possibly matching TRBD2 (5 bases). V gave up 2 bases and J gave up 2 bases, with 16 bases separating them. The CDR3 is 16 amino acids. Germline lookup yields CDR1 KGHSH and CDR2 LQKENI. The DNA for the CDR3 is TGTGCCAGCTCACCATTTGCCGGGATACCCCCCTACGAGCAGTACTTC. Translating it yields CASSPFAGIPPYEQYF. Variable domain in full (rest from reference TRBV18 and TRBJ2-7): NAGVMQNPRHLVRRRGQEARLRCSPMKGHSHVYWYRQLPEEGLKFMVYLQKENIIDESGMPKERFSAEFPKEGPSILRIQQVVRGDSAAYFCASSPFAGIPPYEQYFGPGTRLTVT.

This clonotype was observed a handful of times. The gene calls are TRBV19 and TRBJ1-2, with 8 bases lining up with TRBD1. The CDR3 length is 13 residues. The V gene end was trimmed by 6 bases and the J gene end by 6 bases; junction bases not matched to a gene: 6. CDR1 LNHDA and CDR2 SQIVND come from the germline V gene (reference sequence). DNA of the CDR3: TGTGCCAGTAGAATACAGGGACAGGATGGCTACACCTTC. It yields the protein CASRIQGQDGYTF.

In its sample, this clonotype was seen many times. The chain employs TRBV7-2 and TRBJ2-7; 8 bases are a match to TRBD2. Germline CDR1 reads SGHTA; CDR2 reads FQGNSA. Trimming removed 1 base from V and 6 bases from J; junction bases left unmatched: 11. This CDR3 spans 16 amino acids. The DNA for the CDR3 is TGTGCCAGCAGCTTAGACGGGACTAGTGTCTATCGCGAGCAGTACTTC. As protein: CASSLDGTSVYREQYF.

Ten or more counts support this clonotype. The rearrangement uses TRBV20-1 and TRBJ2-5; D uncertain. V lost 2 bases to trimming and J lost 4 bases, with 8 bases between them. The length of the CDR3 is 12 residues. Germline V gene data show CDR1 as DFQATT and CDR2 as SNEGSKA (reference sequence). CDR3 sequence reads: CSARSIAETQYF. CDR3 nucleotides: TGCAGTGCTAGATCCATTGCAGAGACCCAGTACTTC.

This rearrangement joins TRBV7-9 to TRBJ2-2; D call uncertain. Trimming took off 7 bases at V and 7 bases at J, with 7 bases between the two ends. CDR3 length equals 11 residues. Germline-derived CDR1 and CDR2 are SEHNR and FQNEAQ (reference sequence). The CDR3 DNA is TGTGCCAGCACCCCACTCGGGGAGCTGTTTTTT. This sequence encodes CASTPLGELFF.